One and the same sample provided the 5 T cell receptor beta chains below, sequenced in a study of blood T cell repertoires in COVID-19. Repertoires were generated with immunoSEQ multiplex PCR, while TCRdb's copy carries only in-frame clones and drops some. The sample consists of around 83,000 clones, 85% to 90% of them appearing once. Sequenced: peripheral blood. The receptors come from an older man with active or convalescent COVID-19.

The genes are TRBV11-2 and TRBJ1-2, with 9 bases matching TRBD1. Germline CDR1 SGHAT, CDR2 FQNNGV. CDR3 length: 16 amino acids. V lost 4 bases, J lost 7 bases, and 13 bases stayed unmatched. Here the CDR3 DNA reads TGTGCCAGCAGCTCACTTAGCGCCGGGACAGGGTCTGGCTACACCTTC. As protein: CASSSLSAGTGSGYTF. Full variable domain (outside the CDR3, taken from reference TRBV11-2 and TRBJ1-2): EAGVAQSPRYKIIEKRQSVAFWCNPISGHATLYWYQQILGQGPKLLIQFQNNGVVDDSQLPKDRFSAERLKGVDSTLKIQPAKLEDSAVYLCASSSLSAGTGSGYTFGSGTRLTVV.

This chain joins TRBV5-1 and TRBJ2-1, with D perhaps TRBD2 (6 bases). This CDR3 is built from 14 residues. V was shortened by 3 bases and J by 5 bases, with 12 bases between the two germline ends. The germline V gene encodes CDR1 SGHRS and CDR2 YFSETQ. CDR3 sequence reads: CASSSGTGDNEQFF. For the CDR3, the DNA is TGCGCCAGCAGCTCCGGGACTGGAGACAATGAGCAGTTCTTC.

This clone has a handful of counts. This rearrangement joins TRBV2 to TRBJ2-7; 8 bases are a match to TRBD2. Looked up from germline, CDR1 is SNHLY and CDR2 is FYNNEI. The CDR3 runs 14 residues. V shed 7 bases, J shed 0 bases, and the junction held 5 bases outside the gene matches. CDR3 protein: CASTLAENSYEQYV. In nucleotides, the CDR3 is TGTGCCAGCACACTAGCGGAAAACTCCTACGAGCAGTACGTC.

The chain carries TRBV30 and TRBJ2-3; the D is unclear. Trimming shortened V by 0 bases and J by 2 bases, and 9 bases separated the two germline ends. This CDR3 contains 14 residues. CDR1 and CDR2 from the germline V gene are GTSNPN and SVGIG (reference sequence). CDR3 sequence: CAWSVLASTDTQYF. In DNA, the CDR3 is TGTGCCTGGAGTGTACTCGCATCCACAGATACGCAGTATTTT. Using reference TRBV30 and TRBJ2-3 for the parts outside the CDR3, the full variable domain is SQTIHQWPATLVQPVGSPLSLECTVEGTSNPNLYWYRQAAGRGLQLLFYSVGIGQISSEVPQNLSASRPQDRQFILSSKKLLLSDSGFYLCAWSVLASTDTQYFGPGTRLTVL.

This sequence joins TRBV28 and TRBJ1-5, with 11 bases matching TRBD1. V lost 2 bases and J lost 5; bases outside the gene matches: 2. Germline assignment: CDR1 MDHEN and CDR2 SYDVKM. The CDR3 is made up of 15 amino acids. CDR3 coding DNA: TGTGCCAGCAGTTTACAGGACAGGGGGCATCAGCCCCAGCATTTT. It specifies CASSLQDRGHQPQHF.